The 16 T cell receptor beta chains listed next were all sequenced from one sample in a study of shared clonotypes between healthy human individuals. Assay used: immunoSEQ multiplex PCR; TCRdb lists only in-frame clones, some missing. Found here are around 1.5 million clones, 95% to 99% of them singletons; the top ten hold 0.45%. What was sequenced was naive CD4+ T cells sorted from blood. Subset meaning: CD45RA+ positively selected. Source of these receptors: a man aged 30-40 years in good health.

The rearrangement links TRBV9 to TRBJ2-7; maybe TRBD1 (6 bases). The CDR3 sequence is 14 residues long. Germline loops: CDR1 SGDLS, CDR2 YYNGEE. V was pared by 4 bases and J by 6 bases, with 17 bases between. The CDR3 nucleotides are TGTGCCAGCAGCCCAGACAGGCCGGCCGGCGAGCAGTACTTC. Protein: CASSPDRPAGEQYF.

The rearrangement uses TRBV5-4 and TRBJ2-7; D may be TRBD1 or TRBD2 (5 bases each). The CDR3 consists of 14 residues. Germline CDR1 is SGHNT and CDR2 is YYREEE (reference sequence). V lost 0 bases and J lost 1, with 8 bases in between. CDR3 sequence (DNA): TGTGCCAGCAGCTTGGACAGGACTTCCTACGAGCAGTACTTC. It codes for CASSLDRTSYEQYF.

The chain has TRBV7-6 and TRBJ2-1, with 8 positions matching TRBD2. After removal of 10 bases from V and 6 bases from J, the junction contained 11 bases not matched to a gene. Germline-derived CDR1 and CDR2 are SGHVS and FNYEAQ. The CDR3 is 14 residues long. In nucleotides, the CDR3 is TGTGCCATCGGGAGGGTAATTGGGAGCAATGAGCAGTTCTTC. Residues: CAIGRVIGSNEQFF.

The chain has TRBV15 and TRBJ1-4, with a tentative D call TRBD1 (5 bases). Trimming removed 0 bases from V and 7 bases from J, with 18 bases in between. The CDR3 is made up of 17 amino acids. Germline V CDR1 and CDR2: LNHNV, YYDKDF (reference sequence). CDR3 sequence reads: CATSRDPWGDSGEKLFF. In DNA, the CDR3 is TGTGCCACCAGCAGAGATCCATGGGGGGATTCGGGTGAAAAACTGTTTTTT.

Regarding this clone: This sample also contains other DNA sequences that code for the same CDR3. The V and J genes are TRBV9 and TRBJ2-5; a possible D gene is TRBD1 (6 bases). Germline V gene sequence: CDR1 SGDLS, CDR2 YYNGEE. This CDR3 spans 15 amino acids. Trimming removed 0 bases at V and 2 bases at J, with 11 bases between. CDR3 sequence reads: CASSVVGTLQETQYF. Here the CDR3 DNA reads TGTGCCAGCAGCGTAGTGGGGACACTTCAAGAGACCCAGTACTTC.

CDR3 protein: CASRAQVGSPYEQYF. The CDR3 DNA is TGTGCCAGCAGGGCCCAGGTTGGAAGTCCCTACGAGCAGTACTTC. This sequence joins TRBV6-1 and TRBJ2-7, with D uncertain. The germline V gene has CDR1 MNHNS and CDR2 SASEGT. CDR3 size: 15 residues. The V gene lost 6 bases and the J gene lost 2 bases, with 17 bases spanning the gap.

The chain recombines TRBV11-2 with TRBJ2-1; 7 bases agree with TRBD2. The CDR3 length is 15 residues. CDR1 is SGHAT, CDR2 FQNNGV, per germline. The ends lost 6 bases at V and 1 base at J; junction bases unmatched: 6. Here the CDR3 DNA reads TGTGCCAGCAGTGACCTCGGGGGGTCCTACAATGAGCAGTTCTTC. Residues: CASSDLGGSYNEQFF.

V gene TRBV9 combines with J gene TRBJ2-7; D ambiguous. Deletions cut 1 base from V and 0 bases from J, with 5 bases between. Per the germline V gene, CDR1 is SGDLS and CDR2 is YYNGEE. There are 13 residues in the CDR3. CDR3 in amino acids: CASSVSYSYEQYF. CDR3 nucleotide sequence: TGTGCCAGCAGCGTATCGTACTCCTACGAGCAGTACTTC. Filled out from reference TRBV9 and TRBJ2-7, the complete variable domain reads DSGVTQTPKHLITATGQRVTLRCSPRSGDLSVYWYQQSLDQGLQFLIQYYNGEERAKGNILERFSAQQFPDLHSELNLSSLELGDSALYFCASSVSYSYEQYFGPGTRLTVT.

The chain links TRBV5-1 to TRBJ1-3, with TRBD1 matching 8 bases. V lost 0 bases and J lost 4; bases outside the gene matches: 6. CDR3 length: 16 residues. Looked up from germline, CDR1 is SGHRS and CDR2 is YFSETQ. Here the CDR3 DNA reads TGCGCCAGCAGCTTGGGCCGACAGGGGAACGGAAACACCATATATTTT. Protein: CASSLGRQGNGNTIYF.

The chain is built from TRBV11-1 and TRBJ2-7; D not resolved. The CDR3 runs 14 residues. V lost 1 base and J lost 5, with 12 bases in between. CDR1 SGHAT and CDR2 FQDESV come from the germline V gene (reference sequence). CDR3 DNA sequence: TGTGCCAGCAGCTTAGGGCAAATACCCAACGAGCAGTACTTC. Its protein is CASSLGQIPNEQYF. The full variable domain, with the rest looked up from reference TRBV11-1 and TRBJ2-7, is EAEVAQSPRYKITEKSQAVAFWCDPISGHATLYWYRQILGQGPELLVQFQDESVVDDSQLPKDRFSAERLKGVDSTLKIQPAELGDSAMYLCASSLGQIPNEQYFGPGTRLTVT.

The V gene is TRBV11-2, the J gene TRBJ2-3; 9 nucleotides agree with TRBD1. This CDR3 is built from 18 residues. Germline trimming cut 6 bases from V and 2 bases from J; bases unmatched to any gene: 15. Germline V lookup: CDR1 SGHAT, CDR2 FQNNGV. CDR3 amino acids: CASRANQRQGGDTDTQYF. The CDR3, as DNA: TGTGCCAGCAGGGCGAACCAAAGACAGGGGGGGGACACAGATACGCAGTATTTT.

The genes are TRBV25-1 and TRBJ2-7; TRBD1 matches at 7 bases. The CDR3 runs to 14 residues. With 4 bases clipped from V and 2 bases from J, the junction kept 5 bases outside the gene matches. Germline loops: CDR1 MGHDK, CDR2 SYGVNS. This CDR3 reads CASSALDRTYEQYF. DNA of the CDR3: TGTGCCAGCAGTGCCCTGGACAGGACCTACGAGCAGTACTTC.

V and J are TRBV5-1 and TRBJ2-1, with 8 bases aligning to TRBD2. V dropped 0 bases and J dropped 5; count of bases not matched to a gene: 10. This CDR3 has 17 residues. The V gene's germline CDR1 is SGHRS and CDR2 YFSETQ. The CDR3 spells CASSLGSGGHPDNEQFF. CDR3 nucleotide sequence: TGCGCCAGCAGCTTGGGAAGCGGGGGACACCCAGACAATGAGCAGTTCTTC. Complete variable domain (other parts from reference TRBV5-1 and TRBJ2-1): KAGVTQTPRYLIKTRGQQVTLSCSPISGHRSVSWYQQTPGQGLQFLFEYFSETQRNKGNFPGRFSGRQFSNSRSEMNVSTLELGDSALYLCASSLGSGGHPDNEQFFGPGTRLTVL.

This clone was detected once. The V call is TRBV15, the J call TRBJ2-2; TRBD2 matches at 10 bases. With 6 bases clipped from V and 8 bases from J, the junction kept 12 bases outside the gene matches. This CDR3 has 16 amino acids. From germline, CDR1 is LNHNV and CDR2 YYDKDF (reference sequence). CDR3 region: CATSGWGLAGAGELFF. As DNA, the CDR3 is TGTGCCACCAGTGGGTGGGGCCTAGCGGGAGCTGGGGAGCTGTTTTTT.

The chain uses TRBV10-1 and TRBJ1-1; no definite D call. Germline V gene sequence: CDR1 WNHNN, CDR2 SYGVQD (reference sequence). The germline V and J ends were trimmed by 4 bases and 0 bases, with 9 bases remaining between them. This CDR3 spans 14 amino acids. CDR3 residues: CASSAVGMNTEAFF. In DNA form, the CDR3 reads TGCGCCAGCAGTGCGGTCGGTATGAACACTGAAGCTTTCTTT.

The chain couples TRBV9 to TRBJ1-4, with D maybe TRBD1 (5 bases). Per germline, CDR1 SGDLS and CDR2 YYNGEE. V lost 3 bases and J 4 bases, leaving 16 bases between the germline ends. This CDR3 comprises 16 residues. The CDR3: CASSEMPVGGNEKLFF. CDR3 in DNA: TGTGCCAGCAGCGAGATGCCGGTCGGGGGTAATGAAAAACTGTTTTTT. Drawing the rest from reference TRBV9 and TRBJ1-4, the complete variable domain is DSGVTQTPKHLITATGQRVTLRCSPRSGDLSVYWYQQSLDQGLQFLIQYYNGEERAKGNILERFSAQQFPDLHSELNLSSLELGDSALYFCASSEMPVGGNEKLFFGSGTQLSVL.